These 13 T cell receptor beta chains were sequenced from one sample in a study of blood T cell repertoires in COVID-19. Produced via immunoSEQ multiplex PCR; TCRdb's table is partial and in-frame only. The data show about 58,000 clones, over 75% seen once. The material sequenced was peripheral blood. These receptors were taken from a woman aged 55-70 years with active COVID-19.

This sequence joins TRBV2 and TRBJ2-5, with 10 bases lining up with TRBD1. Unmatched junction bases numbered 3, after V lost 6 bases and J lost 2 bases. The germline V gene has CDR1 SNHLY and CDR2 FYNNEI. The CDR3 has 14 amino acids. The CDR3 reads CASRGDRGQETQYF. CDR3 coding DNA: TGTGCCAGCAGAGGGGACAGGGGTCAAGAGACCCAGTACTTC.

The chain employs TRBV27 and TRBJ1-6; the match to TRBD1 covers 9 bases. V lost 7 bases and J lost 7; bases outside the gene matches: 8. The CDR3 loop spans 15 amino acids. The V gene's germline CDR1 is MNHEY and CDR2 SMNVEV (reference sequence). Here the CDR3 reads CASTTGGLGNSPLHF. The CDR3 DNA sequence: TGTGCCAGCACAACAGGGGGCCTTGGAAATTCACCCCTCCACTTT.

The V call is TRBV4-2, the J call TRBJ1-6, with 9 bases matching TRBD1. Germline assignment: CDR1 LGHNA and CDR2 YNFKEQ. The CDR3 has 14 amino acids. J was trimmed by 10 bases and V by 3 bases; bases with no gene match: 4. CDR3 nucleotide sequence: TGTGCCAGCAGCCATGGGACAGGGAAATCACCCCTCCACTTT. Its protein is CASSHGTGKSPLHF.

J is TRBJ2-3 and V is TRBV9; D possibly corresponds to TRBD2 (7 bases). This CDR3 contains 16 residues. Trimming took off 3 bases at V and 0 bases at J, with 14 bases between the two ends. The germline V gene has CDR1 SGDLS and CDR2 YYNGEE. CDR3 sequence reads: CASSAPGGPSTDTQYF. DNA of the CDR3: TGTGCCAGCAGCGCACCCGGGGGGCCCAGCACAGATACGCAGTATTTT.

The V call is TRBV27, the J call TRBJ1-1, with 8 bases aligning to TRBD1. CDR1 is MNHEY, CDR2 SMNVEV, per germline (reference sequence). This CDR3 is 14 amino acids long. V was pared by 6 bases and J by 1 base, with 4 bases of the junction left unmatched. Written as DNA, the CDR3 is TGTGCCAGCAGAAGGACAGGGAGGAACACTGAAGCTTTCTTT. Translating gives CASRRTGRNTEAFF.

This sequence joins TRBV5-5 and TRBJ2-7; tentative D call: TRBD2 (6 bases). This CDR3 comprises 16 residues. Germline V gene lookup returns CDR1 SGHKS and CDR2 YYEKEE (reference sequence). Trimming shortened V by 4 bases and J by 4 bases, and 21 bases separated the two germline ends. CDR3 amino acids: CASSARPGGGGYEQYF. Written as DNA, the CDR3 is TGTGCCAGCAGCGCACGACCTGGGGGAGGTGGATACGAGCAGTACTTC.

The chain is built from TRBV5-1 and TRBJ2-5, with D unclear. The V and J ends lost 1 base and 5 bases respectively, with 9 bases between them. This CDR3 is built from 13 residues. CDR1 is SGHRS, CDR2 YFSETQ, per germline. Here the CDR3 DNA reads TGCGCCAGCAGCTTGATCTTTAGCGAGACCCAGTACTTC. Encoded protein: CASSLIFSETQYF.

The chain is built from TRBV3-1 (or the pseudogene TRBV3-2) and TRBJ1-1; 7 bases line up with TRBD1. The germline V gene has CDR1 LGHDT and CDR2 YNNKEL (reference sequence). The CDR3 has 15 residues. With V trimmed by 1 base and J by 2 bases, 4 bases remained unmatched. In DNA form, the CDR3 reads TGTGCCAGCAGCCAAGGGTGGACAGGCAACACTGAAGCTTTCTTT. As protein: CASSQGWTGNTEAFF.

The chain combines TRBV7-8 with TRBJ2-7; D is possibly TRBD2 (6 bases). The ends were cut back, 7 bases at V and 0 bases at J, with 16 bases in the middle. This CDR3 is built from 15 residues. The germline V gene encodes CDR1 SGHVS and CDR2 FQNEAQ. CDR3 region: CASNPRRGSSYEQYF. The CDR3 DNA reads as TGTGCCAGCAACCCTCGGAGGGGCAGCTCCTACGAGCAGTACTTC.

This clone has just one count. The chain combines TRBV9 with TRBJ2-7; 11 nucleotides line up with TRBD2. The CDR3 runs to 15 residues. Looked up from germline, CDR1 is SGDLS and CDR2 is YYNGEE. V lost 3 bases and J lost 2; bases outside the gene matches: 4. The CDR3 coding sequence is TGTGCCAGCAGCGCCGGGACTAGCGGTGCCTACGAGCAGTACTTC. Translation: CASSAGTSGAYEQYF.

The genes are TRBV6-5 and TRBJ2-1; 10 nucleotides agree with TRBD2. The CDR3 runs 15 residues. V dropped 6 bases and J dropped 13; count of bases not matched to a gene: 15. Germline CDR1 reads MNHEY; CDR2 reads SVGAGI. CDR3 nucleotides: TGTGCCAGCAGAACCAGTACTAGCGGGATTTTCTCTCAGTTCTTC. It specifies CASRTSTSGIFSQFF.

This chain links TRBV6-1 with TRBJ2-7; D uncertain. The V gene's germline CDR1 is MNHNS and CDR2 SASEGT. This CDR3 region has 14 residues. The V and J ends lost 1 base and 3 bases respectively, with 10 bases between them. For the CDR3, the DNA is TGTGCCAGCAGTGAAGTTGGCAACCTCTACGAGCAGTACTTC. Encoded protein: CASSEVGNLYEQYF.

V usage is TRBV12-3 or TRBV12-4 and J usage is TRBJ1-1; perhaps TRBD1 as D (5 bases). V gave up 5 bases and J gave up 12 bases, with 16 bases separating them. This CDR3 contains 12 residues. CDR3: CASSKGISGTFF. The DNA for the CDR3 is TGTGCCAGCAGTAAGGGAATCTCAGGGACTTTCTTT.